This T cell receptor beta chain was captured by sequencing in a study of blood T cell repertoires in COVID-19. Study-wide context: T cells, B-cell-depleted T cells, or PBMCs supplied cDNA or gDNA.

CDR3 length: 12 residues. The germline V and J ends were trimmed by 1 base and 6 bases, with 7 bases remaining between them. Participants came from about 23 US areas, aged roughly 18 to 95 years. Recovered status applied to Cohort 3 donors who had two consecutive negative PCRs. It also applied to those with clearance or with symptom resolution. This clone appeared a single time. How the authors handled the data: Using reference gene primer amplification, nucleated cell counts were estimated. Sequencing was performed with immunoSEQ multiplex PCR; in TCRdb, only in-frame clones are kept and a portion is missing. V, J and clone size were drawn from that table, and D and trimming were deduced from the DNA. The data hold some 300,000 clones, with about 90% observed a single time.

The J gene is TRBJ2-7, the V gene TRBV12-3 or TRBV12-4; maybe TRBD2 (5 bases). Sequencing was carried out using PBMCs or T cells enriched from blood (not recorded which). The clonotype originates from a woman aged 25 to 39 who had recovered from COVID-19. The CDR3 DNA reads TGTGCCAGCAGTTTAGGAGAGGGCGAGCAGTACTTC. Residues: CASSLGEGEQYF.